The following is a T cell receptor beta chain sequence with its context. These data are taken from a study of blood T cell repertoires in COVID-19. Using immunoSEQ multiplex PCR, the repertoire was profiled, and TCRdb retains in-frame clones only, with some absent. The table lists 250,000 to 400,000 clones, approximately 87% of them singletons. V shed 0 bases and J 0 bases; nucleotides not matched to a gene: 1. CDR1 and CDR2 from the germline V gene are SQVTM and ANQGSEA. The CDR3 runs to 14 residues. Sequencing was done on a sample of peripheral blood. The chain carries TRBV29-1 and TRBJ1-1, with 7 bases identical to TRBD1. The receptor was derived from a woman in her twenties or thirties with COVID-19, enrolled during active disease. CDR3 amino acids: CSVEEGTVNTEAFF. The CDR3 DNA reads TGCAGCGTTGAAGAAGGGACAGTGAACACTGAAGCTTTCTTT.